This T cell receptor (beta chain) was sequenced during a study of CD8+ T cells in alopecia areata. The CDR3 has 19 amino acids. J lost 8 bases, V lost 0 bases, and 18 bases had no gene match. From germline, CDR1 is LNHNV and CDR2 YYDKDF (reference sequence). RNA extraction and reverse transcription yielded cDNA as sequencing template. Clones were sequenced by immunoSEQ multiplex PCR, and TCRdb holds only the in-frame ones, with some missing. This table has a few hundred thousand clones, around 67% appearing once. Peripheral blood samples and lesional scalp punch biopsies were obtained from alopecia areata patients. Sorting of PBMCs yielded the CD4+ and CD8+ T cells.

The source was CD4+ T cells sorted from blood, collected at week 0. The chain is built from TRBV15 and TRBJ2-1; 8 bases are shared with TRBD2. This clonotype was obtained from a human donor with alopecia areata. This CDR3 is CATSRERAGGASPPHEQFF. CDR3 nucleotides: TGTGCCACCAGCAGAGAGAGGGCGGGGGGAGCGTCCCCTCCCCATGAGCAGTTCTTC. Combining the CDR3 with reference TRBV15 and TRBJ2-1 gives the whole variable domain DAMVIQNPRYQVTQFGKPVTLSCSQTLNHNVMYWYQQKSSQAPKLLFHYYDKDFNNEADTPDNFQSRRPNTSFCFLDIRSPGLGDTAMYLCATSRERAGGASPPHEQFFGPGTRLTVL.